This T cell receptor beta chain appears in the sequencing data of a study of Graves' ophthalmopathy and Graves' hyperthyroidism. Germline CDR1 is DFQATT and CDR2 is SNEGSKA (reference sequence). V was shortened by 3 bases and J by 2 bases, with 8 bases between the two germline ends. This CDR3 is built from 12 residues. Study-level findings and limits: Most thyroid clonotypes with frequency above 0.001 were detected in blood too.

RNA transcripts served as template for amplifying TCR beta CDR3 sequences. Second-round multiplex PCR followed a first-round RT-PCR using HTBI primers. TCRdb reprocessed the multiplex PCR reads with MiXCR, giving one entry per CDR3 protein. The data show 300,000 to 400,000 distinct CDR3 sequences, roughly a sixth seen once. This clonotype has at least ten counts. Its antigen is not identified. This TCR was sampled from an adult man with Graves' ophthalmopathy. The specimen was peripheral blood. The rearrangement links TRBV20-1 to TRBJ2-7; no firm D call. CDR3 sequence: CSASLGTYEQYF. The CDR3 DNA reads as TGCAGTGCTAGTCTGGGTACCTACGAGCAGTACTTC.